The 5 T cell receptor beta chains below come from one sample, sequenced in a study of neurological immune-mediated disorders. TCRdb itself ran the 5' RACE reads through MiXCR, one entry per CDR3 protein. This sample has about 99,000 distinct CDR3 sequences; 11% occur once, and the top ten carry under 4%. Specified time point: longitudinal time-point 3. Sequenced input: PBMCs. The receptors were sampled from a female donor with HTLV-1-associated myelopathy (HAM/TSP).

This clonotype came up many times. The rearrangement uses TRBV12-3 or TRBV12-4 and TRBJ2-5; no reliable D call. The CDR3 is made up of 13 amino acids. Trimming left V 4 bases short and J 1 base short, with 7 bases between. The CDR3 nucleotides are TGTGCCAGCAGTTCTAAGATCCAAGAGACCCAGTACTTC. Translating gives CASSSKIQETQYF.

This clonotype was seen at least ten times. The gene calls are TRBV4-1 and TRBJ2-1; 7 bases match TRBD1. Trimming cost V 1 base and J 2 bases; bases outside gene matches: 8. CDR3 size: 17 residues. Germline CDR1 reads MGHRA; CDR2 reads YSYEKL. CDR3 loop: CASSQVPGQTTYNEQFF. The CDR3 DNA is TGCGCCAGCAGCCAAGTTCCGGGACAGACGACCTACAATGAGCAGTTCTTC.

This clonotype appeared many times. The chain joins TRBV5-1 to TRBJ2-1, with D possibly TRBD1 on 6 matching bases. Looked up from germline, CDR1 is SGHRS and CDR2 is YFSETQ. The V end was cut by 0 bases, the J end by 1 base, with 11 bases between. The CDR3 is made up of 16 amino acids. This CDR3 is CASSLGTGWSYNEQFF. The DNA for the CDR3 is TGCGCCAGCAGCTTGGGAACAGGGTGGTCCTACAATGAGCAGTTCTTC. The full variable domain, in which reference TRBV5-1 and TRBJ2-1 provide the parts outside the CDR3, is KAGVTQTPRYLIKTRGQQVTLSCSPISGHRSVSWYQQTPGQGLQFLFEYFSETQRNKGNFPGRFSGRQFSNSRSEMNVSTLELGDSALYLCASSLGTGWSYNEQFFGPGTRLTVL.

In this sample, this clonotype turned up many times. The chain carries TRBV20-1 and TRBJ2-7; the D is unclear. V lost 7 bases and J 0 bases, leaving 13 bases between the germline ends. This CDR3 has 13 residues. Per germline, CDR1 DFQATT and CDR2 SNEGSKA (reference sequence). CDR3 DNA sequence: TGCAGTGGACTTTCGGAGAACTCCTACGAGCAGTACTTC. Its translation is CSGLSENSYEQYF.

This clonotype was observed many times. This sequence joins TRBV5-1 and TRBJ1-4; 7 positions agree with TRBD1. V shed 0 bases, J shed 10 bases, and the junction held 9 bases outside the gene matches. Germline values: CDR1 SGHRS, CDR2 YFSETQ. The CDR3 consists of 15 residues. This chain's CDR3 is CASSLEGQPAGKLFF. In nucleotides, the CDR3 is TGCGCCAGCAGCTTGGAGGGACAGCCCGCCGGAAAACTGTTTTTT. The whole variable domain, remainder taken from reference TRBV5-1 and TRBJ1-4, is KAGVTQTPRYLIKTRGQQVTLSCSPISGHRSVSWYQQTPGQGLQFLFEYFSETQRNKGNFPGRFSGRQFSNSRSEMNVSTLELGDSALYLCASSLEGQPAGKLFFGSGTQLSVL.